The 14 T cell receptor beta chains given below trace back to one sample, sequenced in a study of T cell changes during pregnancy in multiple sclerosis. Profiled with immunoSEQ multiplex PCR; TCRdb holds only in-frame clones, not every one. The top ten hold less than 2% of the sample, which has approximately 63,000 clones, 85% to 95% seen once. The sample here was peripheral blood, taken in the third trimester of pregnancy. The receptors derive from a female donor in good health, enrolled as a control in a pregnancy study.

The rearrangement joins TRBV5-8 to TRBJ1-2; a possible D gene is TRBD1 (5 bases). Trimming cost V 4 bases and J 4 bases, with 14 bases left between them. The CDR3 length is 14 residues. The germline gives CDR1 SGHTS, CDR2 YDEGEE. In DNA, the CDR3 is TGTGCCAGCAGCACGACCGGGACTGGCTATGGCTACACCTTC. Residues: CASSTTGTGYGYTF. The full variable domain, completed using reference TRBV5-8 and TRBJ1-2, is EAGVTQSPTHLIKTRGQQATLRCSPISGHTSVYWYQQALGLGLQFLLWYDEGEERNRGNFPPRFSGRQFPNYSSELNVNALELEDSALYLCASSTTGTGYGYTFGSGTRLTVV.

V usage is TRBV6-4 and J usage is TRBJ2-7; D is possibly TRBD1 (5 bases). Germline CDR1 reads MRHNA; CDR2 reads SNTAGT. V dropped 2 bases and J dropped 6 bases, with 8 bases sitting between them. CDR3 length: 12 residues. This chain's CDR3 is CASSDGAGEQYF. The CDR3 DNA reads as TGTGCCAGCAGTGACGGGGCCGGCGAGCAGTACTTC.

J is TRBJ2-5 and V is TRBV28; D is perhaps TRBD2 (6 bases). Germline V gene lookup returns CDR1 MDHEN and CDR2 SYDVKM. Trimming removed 6 bases at V and 2 bases at J, with 10 bases between. This CDR3 contains 13 residues. The CDR3 coding sequence is TGTGCCAGCAGCGGGGGTACTCAAGAGACCCAGTACTTC. Translated: CASSGGTQETQYF.

The rearrangement joins TRBV5-4 to TRBJ2-1; 10 bases match TRBD2. CDR3 length equals 16 residues. Per germline, CDR1 SGHNT and CDR2 YYREEE (reference sequence). V shed 4 bases and J 0 bases; nucleotides not matched to a gene: 4. The CDR3 coding sequence is TGTGCCAGCAGCCAGGCTAGCGGGAGCTCCTACAATGAGCAGTTCTTC. Its translation is CASSQASGSSYNEQFF. The full variable domain, its missing parts supplied by reference TRBV5-4 and TRBJ2-1, is ETGVTQSPTHLIKTRGQQVTLRCSSQSGHNTVSWYQQALGQGPQFIFQYYREEENGRGNFPPRFSGLQFPNYSSELNVNALELDDSALYLCASSQASGSSYNEQFFGPGTRLTVL.

V gene TRBV6-6 combines with J gene TRBJ2-3; D is perhaps TRBD1 (6 bases). The CDR3 extends over 14 amino acids. Trimming left V 7 bases short and J 6 bases short, with 17 bases between. The V gene's germline CDR1 is MNHNY and CDR2 SVGAGI (reference sequence). The chain's CDR3 is CASTVQGVADTQYF. DNA for the CDR3: TGTGCCAGCACCGTACAGGGTGTCGCGGATACGCAGTATTTT.

J is TRBJ2-7 and V is TRBV13, with TRBD2 matching over 10 bases. The CDR3 extends over 15 amino acids. V was clipped by 0 bases and J by 6 bases; unmatched bases: 5. Germline V lookup: CDR1 PRHDT, CDR2 FYEKMQ (reference sequence). For the CDR3, the DNA is TGTGCCAGCAGCTTAGGAAAGCGGGAGGGCGGCGAGCAGTACTTC. It is translated as CASSLGKREGGEQYF.

V is TRBV6-5 and J is TRBJ1-2; D perhaps matches TRBD1 (6 bases). This CDR3 has 13 residues. Trimming removed 5 bases at V and 6 bases at J, with 13 bases between. CDR1 and CDR2 (germline): MNHEY, SVGAGI. DNA for the CDR3: TGTGCCAGCAGTCAGGGGAATAAGGATGGCTACACCTTC. Encoded protein: CASSQGNKDGYTF.

This sequence joins TRBV5-1 and TRBJ1-1; 8 positions agree with TRBD1. Germline loops: CDR1 SGHRS, CDR2 YFSETQ. J lost 3 bases, V lost 1 base, and 2 bases had no gene match. The CDR3 loop spans 14 amino acids. The CDR3 DNA reads as TGCGCCAGCAGCTTGACAGGGGGAGACACTGAAGCTTTCTTT. It codes for CASSLTGGDTEAFF.

This chain links TRBV27 with TRBJ1-1; maybe TRBD1 (5 bases). CDR3 length: 11 amino acids. The V and J ends lost 5 bases and 9 bases respectively, with 10 bases between them. The germline gives CDR1 MNHEY, CDR2 SMNVEV (reference sequence). This CDR3 reads CASSADSQAFF. As DNA, the CDR3 is TGTGCCAGCAGTGCAGACAGTCAAGCTTTCTTT.

This clone appeared a single time. The chain combines TRBV27 with TRBJ2-7; TRBD1 matches at 7 bases. Germline values: CDR1 MNHEY, CDR2 SMNVEV (reference sequence). V lost 3 bases, J lost 1 base, and 3 bases stayed unmatched. The CDR3 is made up of 14 amino acids. Here the CDR3 DNA reads TGTGCCAGCAGTTTCGTGGACAGGTCCTACGAGCAGTACTTC. Translation: CASSFVDRSYEQYF.

The rearrangement joins TRBV30 to TRBJ2-7, with D perhaps matching TRBD1 (6 bases). V was trimmed by 3 bases and J by 5 bases, leaving 11 bases between them. This CDR3 has 12 residues. Germline V lookup: CDR1 GTSNPN, CDR2 SVGIG (reference sequence). CDR3 loop: CAWSQGTHEQYF. In DNA form, the CDR3 reads TGTGCCTGGAGCCAGGGGACCCACGAGCAGTACTTC.

The CDR3 DNA reads TGTGCCAGCAGCGAGTTACTGGTTACGGATACGCAGTATTTT. As protein: CASSELLVTDTQYF. V and J are TRBV14 and TRBJ2-3; D is uncertain. Per the germline V gene, CDR1 is SGHDN and CDR2 is FVKESK. This CDR3 is 14 amino acids long. Between the trimmed V and J ends, which lost 5 bases and 6 bases, there was a span of 15 bases.

This clone was observed a single time. This sequence joins TRBV18 and TRBJ2-2, with D perhaps TRBD2 (5 bases). Germline values: CDR1 KGHSH, CDR2 LQKENI. Between the trimmed V and J ends, which lost 11 bases and 3 bases, there was a span of 13 bases. The CDR3 consists of 13 residues. The CDR3 region has the DNA TGTGCCGGAGGACTCTACGACACCGGGGAGCTGTTTTTT. It is translated as CAGGLYDTGELFF. The variable domain in full, completed from reference TRBV18 and TRBJ2-2, reads NAGVMQNPRHLVRRRGQEARLRCSPMKGHSHVYWYRQLPEEGLKFMVYLQKENIIDESGMPKERFSAEFPKEGPSILRIQQVVRGDSAAYFCAGGLYDTGELFFGEGSRLTVL.

This rearrangement joins TRBV18 to TRBJ1-1; TRBD1 is a possible D gene (5 bases). Trimming shortened V by 3 bases and J by 7 bases, and 18 bases separated the two germline ends. The CDR3 length is 15 residues. CDR1 is KGHSH and CDR2 is LQKENI in the germline V gene. This chain's CDR3 is CASSPGGWESIEAFF. Written as DNA, the CDR3 is TGTGCCAGCTCACCGGGGGGGTGGGAGAGCATTGAAGCTTTCTTT.